What follows are 7 T cell receptor beta chains derived from one specimen sequenced in a study of shared clonotypes between healthy human individuals. TCRdb keeps only in-frame clones here, not all; method: immunoSEQ multiplex PCR. The data show about 610,000 clones, around 97% seen once. Material: naive CD4+ T cells sorted from blood. Subset denoted: CD45RA+ positively selected. Receptors were obtained from a woman aged 25 to 39 in good health.

The chain carries TRBV7-3 and TRBJ2-3; TRBD2 agrees at 13 bases. Germline V gives CDR1 SGHTA, CDR2 FQGTGA. The CDR3 sequence is 17 residues long. With V trimmed by 6 bases and J by 6 bases, 12 bases remained unmatched. CDR3 sequence (DNA): TGTGCCAGCAGTCAGGGACTAGCGGGATCCGTGGCTGATACGCAGTATTTT. Its protein product is CASSQGLAGSVADTQYF.

The chain employs TRBV28 and TRBJ2-3; a weak D match, TRBD2 (6 bases). This CDR3 region has 14 residues. Germline V gives CDR1 MDHEN, CDR2 SYDVKM. V lost 5 bases and J 0 bases, leaving 9 bases between the germline ends. The CDR3 protein is CASSSSGSTDTQYF. The CDR3 nucleotides are TGTGCCAGCAGTAGTAGCGGTAGCACAGATACGCAGTATTTT.

The chain couples TRBV11-2 to TRBJ1-2; D is unclear. Germline V lookup: CDR1 SGHAT, CDR2 FQNNGV. Trimming stripped 5 bases from V and 1 base from J, with 11 bases between. The CDR3 is 14 amino acids. The CDR3 region has the DNA TGTGCCAGCAGCCAAGGTCTGGGTAACTATGGCTACACCTTC. It is translated as CASSQGLGNYGYTF.

For this clone: The same CDR3 also results from other DNA sequences found in this sample. CDR3 DNA: TGTGCCTGGAGTGTTACCGGGGAGCTGTTTTTT. It yields the protein CAWSVTGELFF. The rearrangement links TRBV30 to TRBJ2-2, with no clear D. The germline gives CDR1 GTSNPN, CDR2 SVGIG (reference sequence). V dropped 0 bases and J dropped 5 bases, with 1 base sitting between them. The CDR3 loop spans 11 amino acids.

The chain carries TRBV5-1 and TRBJ1-2; D unclear. The germline V gene encodes CDR1 SGHRS and CDR2 YFSETQ. Trimming shortened V by 6 bases and J by 2 bases, and 11 bases separated the two germline ends. The CDR3 extends over 13 amino acids. In DNA, the CDR3 is TGCGCCAGCACTCCTACCGACAACTATGGCTACACCTTC. It is translated as CASTPTDNYGYTF.

V and J are TRBV19 and TRBJ1-5; no reliable D call. The germline V and J ends were trimmed by 4 bases and 0 bases, with 10 bases remaining between them. In germline, CDR1 is LNHDA, CDR2 SQIVND (reference sequence). The CDR3 contains 15 residues. Here the CDR3 DNA reads TGTGCCAGTAGTAATCAGATCTATAGCAATCAGCCCCAGCATTTT. It codes for CASSNQIYSNQPQHF.

J is TRBJ1-5 and V is TRBV14, with 9 bases lining up with TRBD1. CDR1 and CDR2 (germline): SGHDN, FVKESK. Trimming cost V 0 bases and J 6 bases; bases outside gene matches: 9. The CDR3 sequence is 17 residues long. CDR3 nucleotide sequence: TGTGCCAGCAGCCAAGAGGGCCTCGGGACAGGGATTCAGCCCCAGCATTTT. This encodes CASSQEGLGTGIQPQHF.